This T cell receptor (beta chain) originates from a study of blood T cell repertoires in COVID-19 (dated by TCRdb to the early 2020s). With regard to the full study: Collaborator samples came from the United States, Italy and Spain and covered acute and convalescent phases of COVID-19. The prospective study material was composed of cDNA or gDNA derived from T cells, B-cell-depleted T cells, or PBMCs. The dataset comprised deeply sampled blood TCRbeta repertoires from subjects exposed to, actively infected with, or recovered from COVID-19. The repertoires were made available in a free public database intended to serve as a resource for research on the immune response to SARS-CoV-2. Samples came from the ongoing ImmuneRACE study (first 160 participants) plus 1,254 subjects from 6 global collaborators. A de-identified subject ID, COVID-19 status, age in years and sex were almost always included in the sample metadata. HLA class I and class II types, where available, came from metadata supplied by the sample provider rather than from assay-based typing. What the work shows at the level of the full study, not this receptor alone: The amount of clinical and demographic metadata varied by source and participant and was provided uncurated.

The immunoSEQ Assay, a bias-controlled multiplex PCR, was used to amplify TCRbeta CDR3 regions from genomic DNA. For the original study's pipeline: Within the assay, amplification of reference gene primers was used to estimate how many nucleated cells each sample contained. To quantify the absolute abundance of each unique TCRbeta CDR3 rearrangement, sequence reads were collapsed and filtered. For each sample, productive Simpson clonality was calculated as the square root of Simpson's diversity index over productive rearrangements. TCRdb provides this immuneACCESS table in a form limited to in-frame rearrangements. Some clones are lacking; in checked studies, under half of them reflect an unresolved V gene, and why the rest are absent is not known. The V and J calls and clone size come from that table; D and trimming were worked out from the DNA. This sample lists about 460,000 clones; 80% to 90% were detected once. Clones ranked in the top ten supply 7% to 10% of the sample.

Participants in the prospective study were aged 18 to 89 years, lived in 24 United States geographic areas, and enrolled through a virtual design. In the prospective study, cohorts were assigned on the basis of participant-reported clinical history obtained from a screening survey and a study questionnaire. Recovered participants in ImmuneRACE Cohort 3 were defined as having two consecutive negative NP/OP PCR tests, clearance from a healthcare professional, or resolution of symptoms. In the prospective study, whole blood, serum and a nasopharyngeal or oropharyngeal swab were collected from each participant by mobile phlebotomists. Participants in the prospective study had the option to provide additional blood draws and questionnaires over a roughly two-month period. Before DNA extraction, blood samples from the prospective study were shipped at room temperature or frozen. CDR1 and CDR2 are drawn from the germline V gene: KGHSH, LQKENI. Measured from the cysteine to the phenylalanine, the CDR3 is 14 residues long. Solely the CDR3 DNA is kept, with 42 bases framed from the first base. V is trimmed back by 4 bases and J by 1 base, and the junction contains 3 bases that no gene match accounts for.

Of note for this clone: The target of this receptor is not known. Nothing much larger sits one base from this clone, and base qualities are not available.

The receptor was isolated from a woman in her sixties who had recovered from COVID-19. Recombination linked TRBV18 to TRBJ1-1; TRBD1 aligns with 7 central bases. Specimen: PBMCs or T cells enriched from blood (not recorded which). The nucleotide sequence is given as TGTGCCAGCTCACAGACAGGGTCGAACACTGAAGCTTTCTTT. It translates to CASSQTGSNTEAFF.